Presented here are 7 T cell receptor beta chains from one specimen sequenced in a study of T cells in Graves' hyperthyroidism and ophthalmopathy. Amplified TCR beta CDR3 regions derived from RNA transcripts. With the HTBI primer set, the TCR CDR3 went through a first round of RT-PCR. TCRdb re-called the multiplex PCR reads through MiXCR, storing one row per CDR3 protein. Here the sample spans fewer than 750,000 distinct CDR3 sequences, about 14% being singletons. Sequenced: blood. Receptor source: a woman aged 45-59 years with Graves' ophthalmopathy.

This clonotype came up many times. The rearrangement joins TRBV7-3 to TRBJ2-3; 8 positions match TRBD2. The CDR3 has 16 residues. Per the germline V gene, CDR1 is SGHTA and CDR2 is FQGTGA. Trimming removed 5 bases from V and 5 bases from J; junction bases left unmatched: 12. CDR3 DNA: TGTGCCAGCAGCCAAATAGCGGGAAGTACAGGAGATACGCAGTATTTT. The encoded protein is CASSQIAGSTGDTQYF.

Note on this clonotype: A much larger clonotype is one base distant, so this may be a read error. This CDR3 is CATSRVGYRGDYGYTF. In DNA form, the CDR3 reads TGTGCCACCAGCAGAGTGGGGTACAGGGGTGACTATGGCTACACCTTC. The chain links TRBV15 to TRBJ1-2; 7 bases match TRBD1. The germline CDR1 and CDR2 sequences are LNHNV and YYDKDF (reference sequence). V dropped 1 base and J dropped 3; count of bases not matched to a gene: 8. This CDR3 spans 16 amino acids.

This clonotype occurred a few times. The rearrangement joins TRBV3-1 to TRBJ2-5; D is possibly TRBD1 (5 bases). The length of the CDR3 is 13 residues. The germline V and J ends were trimmed by 4 bases and 7 bases, with 13 bases remaining between them. Germline loops: CDR1 LGHDT, CDR2 YNNKEL (reference sequence). This chain's CDR3 is CASSPAGIRTQYF. DNA for the CDR3: TGTGCCAGCAGCCCGGCAGGGATTAGGACCCAGTACTTC.

With respect to this clonotype: One base away lies a much larger clone, so this may be a sequencing read error. The chain employs TRBV6-5 and TRBJ1-1, with 7 bases lining up with TRBD1. Germline values: CDR1 MNHEY, CDR2 SVGAGI. The CDR3 is made up of 14 amino acids. Written as DNA, the CDR3 is TGTGCCATCAGTTACCAGGGGGGCAACACTGAAGCTTTCTTT. Its protein product is CAISYQGGNTEAFF.

The chain is built from TRBV28 and TRBJ1-6; D is undetermined. The CDR3 extends over 16 amino acids. The germline V gene has CDR1 MDHEN and CDR2 SYDVKM. With 5 bases removed from V and 0 bases from J, the gap between germline ends came to 11 bases. The CDR3 DNA reads TGTGCCAGCAGTACATACCAGAGCTCCTATAATTCACCCCTCCACTTT. Residues: CASSTYQSSYNSPLHF.

This rearrangement joins TRBV9 to TRBJ2-1, with D unresolved. The CDR3 is 13 amino acids. Looked up from germline, CDR1 is SGDLS and CDR2 is YYNGEE. V lost 2 bases and J 2 bases, leaving 5 bases between the germline ends. The CDR3 DNA reads TGTGCCAGCAGCGTGGCGGCCTACAATGAGCAGTTCTTC. This translates into CASSVAAYNEQFF.

This clonotype was counted ten times or more. The rearrangement joins TRBV12-3 or TRBV12-4 to TRBJ1-5; 8 positions agree with TRBD1. After removal of 6 bases from V and 4 bases from J, the junction contained 8 bases not matched to a gene. The CDR3 contains 15 residues. The CDR3 nucleotides read TGTGCCAGCAGCCCGGACAGGGCGGGGAATCAGCCCCAGCATTTT. This encodes CASSPDRAGNQPQHF.